This T cell receptor (beta chain) is drawn from a study of blood T cell repertoires in COVID-19. Study overall: The United States, Italy and Spain provided the acute and convalescent COVID-19 samples. PBMCs, B-cell-depleted T cells, or T cells were the source of the cDNA or gDNA that made up the material.

Unmatched junction bases numbered 4, after V lost 6 bases and J lost 7 bases. This CDR3 has 12 residues. Here immunoSEQ multiplex PCR was the method, and the copy in TCRdb shows in-frame clones only, minus some. Of around 88,000 clones listed, roughly 80% are singletons. This clonotype was obtained from a woman of 80 years or more with acute or convalescent COVID-19. The chain has TRBV12-3 or TRBV12-4 and TRBJ1-2, with 8 positions matching TRBD1. The material sequenced was peripheral blood. In DNA, the CDR3 is TGTGCCAGCAGCCAGGGGGCTGGTGGCTACACCTTC. Its translation: CASSQGAGGYTF.